The present T cell receptor beta chain was sequenced within a study of T cell repertoires in cytomegalovirus infection. The CDR3 has 20 amino acids. The germline V gene has CDR1 MNHEY and CDR2 SVGEGT. The germline V and J ends were trimmed by 8 bases and 4 bases, with 35 bases remaining between them. MiXCR, run by TCRdb on the reads, gives a single entry per CDR3 protein. The data hold approximately 730,000 distinct CDR3 sequences, with approximately 33% observed a single time. As to this clonotype: Its antigen remains unknown.

The chain has TRBV6-2 or TRBV6-3 and TRBJ1-1, with D maybe TRBD1 (5 bases). Sequencing used cultured PBMCs, obtained from culture after CMV antigen stimulation. The TCR comes from a human donor in good health (CMV status not recorded). Some clones in this sample may be carry-over from other donors' samples. DNA of the CDR3: TGTGCCAGCGTCGCGAGACAGAGCCTAGGGTCGGCTGAACTGGGCACTGAAGCTTTCTTT. Residues: CASVARQSLGSAELGTEAFF.